This T cell receptor beta chain comes out of a study of radiotherapy plus CTLA-4 blockade in lung cancer. Overall study results and limits: Strongest reported response predictors: early blood clone changes and post-radiation interferon-beta. Tumor-derived TCR clones expanded in blood after radiotherapy plus ipilimumab.

Of note for this clone: What it binds is not known.

People whose metastatic non-small-cell lung cancer was chemo-refractory got focal radiation along with CTLA-4 blockade by ipilimumab. Repertoires were generated with immunoSEQ multiplex PCR, while TCRdb's copy carries only in-frame clones and drops some. Of 81,000 or so clones in the sample, around nine tenths are singletons; the top ten hold about 1%. The CDR3 consists of 16 residues. V lost 0 bases to trimming and J lost 2 bases, with 12 bases between them. Germline values: CDR1 SGHAT, CDR2 FQNNGV. This clonotype was obtained from a human donor with non-small cell lung cancer who had stable disease on radiotherapy plus ipilimumab. The sample was peripheral blood, taken from a patient treated with radiotherapy plus ipilimumab. The rearrangement joins TRBV11-2 to TRBJ2-3; D is uncertain. CDR3 region: CASSLDRRQPTDTQYF. In DNA form, the CDR3 reads TGTGCCAGCAGCTTAGATAGGCGGCAGCCCACAGATACGCAGTATTTT. The full variable domain, with the rest looked up from reference TRBV11-2 and TRBJ2-3, is EAGVAQSPRYKIIEKRQSVAFWCNPISGHATLYWYQQILGQGPKLLIQFQNNGVVDDSQLPKDRFSAERLKGVDSTLKIQPAKLEDSAVYLCASSLDRRQPTDTQYFGPGTRLTVL.